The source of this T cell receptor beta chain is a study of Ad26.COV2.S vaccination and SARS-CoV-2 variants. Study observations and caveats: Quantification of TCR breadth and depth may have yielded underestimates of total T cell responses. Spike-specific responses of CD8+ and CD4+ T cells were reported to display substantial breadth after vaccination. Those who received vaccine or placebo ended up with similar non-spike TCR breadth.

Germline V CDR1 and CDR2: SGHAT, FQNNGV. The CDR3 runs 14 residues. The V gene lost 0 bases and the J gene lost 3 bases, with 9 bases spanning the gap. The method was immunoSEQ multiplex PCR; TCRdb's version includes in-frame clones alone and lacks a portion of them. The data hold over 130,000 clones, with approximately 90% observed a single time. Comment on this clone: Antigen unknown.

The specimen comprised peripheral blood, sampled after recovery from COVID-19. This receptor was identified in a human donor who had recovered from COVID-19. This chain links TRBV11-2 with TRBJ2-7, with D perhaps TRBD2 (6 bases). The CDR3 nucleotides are TGTGCCAGCAGCTTAGATAAGGACTACTACGAGCAGTACTTC. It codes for CASSLDKDYYEQYF.